This T cell receptor (beta chain) appears in the sequencing data of a study of CD8 T cells in Susac syndrome. With random hexamers, reverse transcription was performed on roughly 0.45 to 1 ug of RNA. Amplification of TCR beta CDR3 used immunoSEQ multiplex PCR across 54 Vbeta and 13 Jbeta. TCRdb re-analysed the immunoSEQ multiplex PCR reads in MiXCR, keeping a single row per CDR3 protein. The data show about 200,000 distinct CDR3 sequences, with around 95% seen just once and approximately 0.094% held by the top ten. This CDR3 has 14 amino acids. V lost 3 bases to trimming and J lost 4 bases, with 10 bases between them.

The sequenced sample consisted of CD4+ T cells from PBMCs. The chain couples TRBV12-3 or TRBV12-4 to TRBJ1-5; no clear D gene. This TCR derives from a human donor in good health. In nucleotides, the CDR3 is TGTGCCAGCAGTTTTCGGAGGGAAAATCAGCCCCAGCATTTT. Its translation: CASSFRRENQPQHF.